This T cell receptor beta chain was obtained from a study of T cell responses to AZD1222 COVID-19 vaccine. V trimming: 5 bases; J trimming: 7 bases; junction bases outside the gene matches: 10. There are 15 residues in the CDR3. Germline lookup yields CDR1 SGHVS and CDR2 FQNEAQ. In regard to this clone: The target antigen is unknown.

The method was immunoSEQ multiplex PCR; TCRdb's version includes in-frame clones alone and lacks a portion of them. The sample lists nearly 110,000 clones; under 95% were seen once. Regarding the study as a whole: Only six people who got AZD1222 tested seropositive at baseline. In a largely white British group with more females than males, clonal diversity was possibly underestimated.

Sequencing was performed on peripheral blood, taken on day 0 of AZD1222 vaccination. This chain uses TRBV7-8 with TRBJ1-4, with 7 bases identical to TRBD1. This receptor was identified in an adult in good health. The CDR3 nucleotides read TGTGCCAGCAGCACCAACAGGGGATTGGGTGAAAAACTGTTTTTT. This encodes CASSTNRGLGEKLFF.